Shown below are 27 T cell receptor beta chains from a single sample sequenced in a study of blood T cell repertoires in COVID-19. Here immunoSEQ multiplex PCR was the method, and the copy in TCRdb shows in-frame clones only, minus some. The sample has roughly 230,000 clones; about 90% are singletons. The sequenced material came from peripheral blood. These receptors originate from a man aged 25-40 years with COVID-19, enrolled during active disease.

This chain uses TRBV27 with TRBJ1-5, with 7 nucleotides matching TRBD1. Germline values: CDR1 MNHEY, CDR2 SMNVEV (reference sequence). CDR3 size: 20 residues. V was clipped by 3 bases and J by 0 bases; unmatched bases: 17. The CDR3 spells CASSFVERAGGRYSNQPQHF. CDR3 nucleotides: TGTGCCAGCAGTTTCGTCGAAAGGGCAGGGGGGCGATATAGCAATCAGCCCCAGCATTTT.

The gene calls are TRBV6-5 and TRBJ2-7; 7 nucleotides line up with TRBD1. CDR1 is MNHEY and CDR2 is SVGAGI in the germline V gene. V dropped 5 bases and J dropped 3; count of bases not matched to a gene: 10. There are 15 residues in the CDR3. The CDR3 here is CASSLDLRQGYEQYF. The CDR3, as DNA: TGTGCCAGCAGTCTCGACCTTAGACAGGGCTACGAGCAGTACTTC.

The V gene is TRBV27, the J gene TRBJ1-1, with 9 bases lining up with TRBD1. The ends lost 6 bases at V and 2 bases at J; junction bases unmatched: 7. Germline loops: CDR1 MNHEY, CDR2 SMNVEV (reference sequence). CDR3 length: 15 amino acids. CDR3 region: CASRQRTGANTEAFF. In DNA, the CDR3 is TGTGCCAGCAGACAAAGGACAGGGGCTAACACTGAAGCTTTCTTT.

The chain recombines TRBV18 with TRBJ1-4; D call uncertain. The germline gives CDR1 KGHSH, CDR2 LQKENI. V lost 3 bases to trimming and J lost 0 bases, with 8 bases between them. This CDR3 comprises 15 residues. The CDR3 DNA is TGTGCCAGCTCACCCTCGGAGTCAACTAATGAAAAACTGTTTTTT. Translating gives CASSPSESTNEKLFF.

The J gene is TRBJ1-2, the V gene TRBV19; 9 bases agree with TRBD1. This CDR3 has 16 amino acids. The germline V gene has CDR1 LNHDA and CDR2 SQIVND (reference sequence). With V trimmed by 8 bases and J by 1 base, 11 bases remained unmatched. The DNA for the CDR3 is TGTGCCAGTTATAATACCGGGACAGGGCATAACTATGGCTACACCTTC. Protein sequence: CASYNTGTGHNYGYTF. Looking up the rest from reference TRBV19 and TRBJ1-2 gives the full variable domain: DGGITQSPKYLFRKEGQNVTLSCEQNLNHDAMYWYRQDPGQGLRLIYYSQIVNDFQKGDIAEGYSVSREKKESFPLTVTSAQKNPTAFYLCASYNTGTGHNYGYTFGSGTRLTVV.

This sequence joins TRBV6-1 and TRBJ1-5; TRBD1 is a possible D gene (6 bases). The CDR3 totals 17 residues. Trimming pared 3 bases from V and 1 base from J, leaving 16 bases between. Germline values: CDR1 MNHNS, CDR2 SASEGT. The CDR3, as DNA: TGTGCCAGCAGTGAGGAAGACAGGTTGGGAAGCAATCAGCCCCAGCATTTT. This encodes CASSEEDRLGSNQPQHF.

V usage is TRBV7-9 and J usage is TRBJ2-7, with D possibly matching TRBD1 (5 bases). V lost 5 bases and J 4 bases, leaving 18 bases between the germline ends. The CDR3 has 15 amino acids. The V gene's germline CDR1 is SEHNR and CDR2 FQNEAQ (reference sequence). CDR3 sequence (DNA): TGTGCCAGCAGCCTTGACAGTATTCCCAGTTACGAGCAGTACTTC. It encodes CASSLDSIPSYEQYF.

This clone was seen just once. The chain joins TRBV5-1 to TRBJ2-1; TRBD2 might be the D (6 bases). CDR3 length equals 17 residues. Trimming removed 5 bases from V and 0 bases from J, with 18 bases in between. Germline CDR1 is SGHRS and CDR2 is YFSETQ. CDR3 sequence reads: CASSSGLTINSYNEQFF. CDR3 in DNA: TGCGCCAGCAGTTCTGGACTAACTATAAACTCCTACAATGAGCAGTTCTTC.

The chain has TRBV2 and TRBJ2-4; a weak D match, TRBD2 (9 bases). CDR3 length: 14 amino acids. From germline, CDR1 is SNHLY and CDR2 FYNNEI. Trimming took off 10 bases at V and 7 bases at J, with 20 bases between the two ends. The CDR3 DNA follows: TGTGCCACCCGGCAGGGGGCGGGGGGGAACATTCAGTACTTC. This encodes CATRQGAGGNIQYF.

This chain links TRBV5-1 with TRBJ1-6; 7 nucleotides agree with TRBD1. V shed 4 bases and J 7 bases; nucleotides not matched to a gene: 8. Germline lookup yields CDR1 SGHRS and CDR2 YFSETQ. CDR3 length equals 15 residues. CDR3 DNA sequence: TGCGCCAGCAGCGCCGGGGACAGCGGGAATTCACCCCTCCACTTT. The encoded protein is CASSAGDSGNSPLHF.

This clone has a handful of counts. The chain links TRBV5-1 to TRBJ1-1, with TRBD1 matching 11 bases. The CDR3 has 15 residues. The ends lost 4 bases at V and 7 bases at J; junction bases unmatched: 9. Germline loops: CDR1 SGHRS, CDR2 YFSETQ. CDR3 residues: CASSPGQGAMGEAFF. CDR3 sequence (DNA): TGCGCCAGCAGCCCCGGACAGGGGGCGATGGGTGAAGCTTTCTTT.

The chain links TRBV24-1 to TRBJ2-1; TRBD1 matches at 7 bases. CDR1 is KGHDR and CDR2 is SFDVKD in the germline V gene. The CDR3 covers 18 residues. The trim removed 2 bases at V and 2 bases at J, leaving 11 bases unmatched. The CDR3 is CATSDSSQTQGAYNEQFF. The DNA for the CDR3 is TGTGCCACCAGTGATTCCTCACAAACTCAGGGGGCCTACAATGAGCAGTTCTTC.

The chain recombines TRBV5-4 with TRBJ1-2, with 10 nucleotides matching TRBD1. Germline trimming cut 4 bases from V and 2 bases from J; bases unmatched to any gene: 11. Germline V gene data show CDR1 as SGHNT and CDR2 as YYREEE (reference sequence). The CDR3 is 17 amino acids. The CDR3 DNA reads as TGTGCCAGCAGCCGGGGGACAGGGGCTTTTTTCAACTATGGCTACACCTTC. It encodes CASSRGTGAFFNYGYTF.

The chain carries TRBV6-4 and TRBJ1-5; D uncertain. This CDR3 is 13 amino acids long. V lost 4 bases to trimming and J lost 4 bases, with 8 bases between them. CDR1 MRHNA and CDR2 SNTAGT come from the germline V gene. The CDR3 loop is CASSVTENQPQHF. The CDR3 DNA reads TGTGCCAGCAGTGTCACAGAAAATCAGCCCCAGCATTTT.

This chain links TRBV14 with TRBJ1-4; the D gene is possibly TRBD1 (6 bases). The V end lost 0 bases, the J end lost 8 bases, and 22 bases lay between the germline ends. CDR3 length: 18 residues. The germline V gene encodes CDR1 SGHDN and CDR2 FVKESK. The CDR3 is CASSQDKLQGPPTEKLFF. CDR3 nucleotide sequence: TGTGCCAGCAGCCAAGACAAGCTACAGGGCCCACCGACGGAAAAACTGTTTTTT.

V is TRBV27 and J is TRBJ1-5; possibly TRBD1 for D (5 bases). The CDR3 is 18 residues long. Germline CDR1 reads MNHEY; CDR2 reads SMNVEV (reference sequence). Between the trimmed V and J ends, which lost 5 bases and 0 bases, there was a span of 20 bases. The CDR3 DNA reads as TGTGCCAGCAGTAAAGGACACCCAAGGGCTGGTAGCAATCAGCCCCAGCATTTT. Its protein is CASSKGHPRAGSNQPQHF.

J is TRBJ1-6 and V is TRBV27; 10 bases agree with TRBD1. CDR3 length: 16 residues. The V segment lost 4 bases and the J segment 9 bases; nucleotides outside the gene matches: 9. The germline V gene has CDR1 MNHEY and CDR2 SMNVEV (reference sequence). CDR3 DNA: TGTGCCAGCAGTTCCCAAACCGGGACAGGGGTTTCACCCCTCCACTTT. Translated: CASSSQTGTGVSPLHF.

The J gene is TRBJ2-5, the V gene TRBV3-1 (or the pseudogene TRBV3-2); maybe TRBD1 (6 bases). Germline V gene sequence: CDR1 LGHDT, CDR2 YNNKEL (reference sequence). Trimming pared 4 bases from V and 0 bases from J, leaving 12 bases between. The CDR3 runs to 15 residues. CDR3 coding DNA: TGTGCCAGCAGCCCCAGGGGACGGTACCAAGAGACCCAGTACTTC. Translating it yields CASSPRGRYQETQYF.

V is TRBV5-1 and J is TRBJ2-4; 9 bases align to TRBD1. Trimming took 4 bases from V and 6 from J; bases not matched to a gene: 5. This CDR3 is 14 amino acids long. Germline loops: CDR1 SGHRS, CDR2 YFSETQ. CDR3 region: CASSTGQGVNIQYF. The DNA for the CDR3 is TGCGCCAGCAGCACGGGACAGGGAGTAAACATTCAGTACTTC.

The CDR3 region has the DNA TGTGCCAGCAGCTTATCGCCGACAGACACTGAAGCTTTCTTT. Translation: CASSLSPTDTEAFF. The rearrangement uses TRBV5-4 and TRBJ1-1, with D possibly being TRBD1 (5 bases). Germline values: CDR1 SGHNT, CDR2 YYREEE (reference sequence). This CDR3 is 14 amino acids long. V was trimmed by 2 bases and J by 3 bases, leaving 11 bases between them.

This clone was picked up a small number of times. This chain joins TRBV9 and TRBJ1-2; weak D call: TRBD1 (6 bases). Germline V gene lookup returns CDR1 SGDLS and CDR2 YYNGEE. V was clipped by 4 bases and J by 8 bases, with 15 bases between them. CDR3 length equals 13 residues. The CDR3 here is CASSPQGGEGYTF. The CDR3 bases are TGTGCCAGCAGCCCCCAAGGGGGGGAAGGCTACACCTTC.

V usage is TRBV19 and J usage is TRBJ1-6, with 8 bases fitting TRBD1. This CDR3 contains 13 residues. V dropped 11 bases and J dropped 8; count of bases not matched to a gene: 8. Germline lookup yields CDR1 LNHDA and CDR2 SQIVND (reference sequence). The chain's CDR3 is CAQGAVTYSPLHF. The CDR3 coding sequence is TGTGCCCAGGGGGCGGTCACCTATTCACCCCTCCACTTT.

The chain links TRBV5-1 to TRBJ2-2; 11 bases fit TRBD2. After removal of 4 bases from V and 4 bases from J, the junction contained 6 bases not matched to a gene. Looked up from germline, CDR1 is SGHRS and CDR2 is YFSETQ. The CDR3 has 16 residues. The CDR3 loop is CASSPLAGDSTGELFF. CDR3 in DNA: TGCGCCAGCAGCCCACTAGCGGGGGATTCCACCGGGGAGCTGTTTTTT.

In DNA form, the CDR3 reads TGCGCCAGCAGCCAATTACAGGGGGAGGAAGCTGAAGCTTTCTTT. Its protein product is CASSQLQGEEAEAFF. V gene TRBV4-1 combines with J gene TRBJ1-1; TRBD1 matches 8 bases. The CDR3 contains 15 residues. Germline V lookup: CDR1 MGHRA, CDR2 YSYEKL. The junction had 8 bases not matched to a gene; V was cut back by 2 bases and J by 6 bases.

The sample holds a few counts of this clone. The chain uses TRBV15 and TRBJ1-3; TRBD1 aligns across 8 bases. V lost 3 bases, J lost 3 bases, and 7 bases stayed unmatched. Germline V gene lookup returns CDR1 LNHNV and CDR2 YYDKDF (reference sequence). The CDR3 length is 16 residues. The CDR3 reads CATSRETGGGGNTIYF. CDR3 DNA: TGTGCCACCAGCAGGGAAACAGGGGGAGGTGGAAACACCATATATTTT.

This rearrangement joins TRBV5-1 to TRBJ2-7; tentative D call: TRBD1 (5 bases). The CDR3 is made up of 15 amino acids. Germline V CDR1 and CDR2: SGHRS, YFSETQ. V was pared by 0 bases and J by 0 bases, with 10 bases between. The CDR3 region is CASSLGAGYSYEQYF. CDR3 in DNA: TGCGCCAGCAGCTTGGGCGCAGGGTACTCCTACGAGCAGTACTTC.

The CDR3 nucleotides are TGTGCCAGCCAAGGGGCCTTCGTCCTGACTTTC. Translating it yields CASQGAFVLTF. The rearrangement uses TRBV3-1 (or the pseudogene TRBV3-2) and TRBJ2-6; TRBD1 might be the D (5 bases). CDR3 length equals 11 residues. CDR1 and CDR2 from the germline V gene are LGHDT and YNNKEL (reference sequence). V was trimmed by 8 bases and J by 12 bases, leaving 11 bases between them.